Listed here are 28 T cell receptor beta chains from one sample, sequenced in a study of T cell responses to AZD1222 COVID-19 vaccine (TCRdb year 2021). Taken with the paper, the label for time point translates to: baseline before first vaccination. The library was prepared using the immunoSEQ multiplex PCR assay. TCRdb retrieved this table from immuneACCESS and kept in-frame rearrangements only. Not all clones are present; in checked studies, unresolved V genes account for under half, and no reason is known for the remainder. Present in this sample are 85,000 to 130,000 clones, 85% to 95% of which were seen just once. The ten largest account for around 5% of the sample. This specimen consisted of peripheral blood, obtained on day 0 of AZD1222 vaccination. The source of these receptors is an adult in good health.

The chain has TRBV19 and TRBJ2-5; 7 bases fit TRBD1. The germline CDR1 and CDR2 sequences are LNHDA and SQIVND (reference sequence). The length of the CDR3 is 13 residues. V dropped 6 bases and J dropped 1; count of bases not matched to a gene: 2. The CDR3 is CASSWDSQETQYF. The CDR3 DNA is TGTGCCAGTAGCTGGGACAGCCAAGAGACCCAGTACTTC.

V gene TRBV7-3 combines with J gene TRBJ2-2, with D tentatively TRBD2 (7 bases). Looked up from germline, CDR1 is SGHTA and CDR2 is FQGTGA. V lost 0 bases and J lost 4, with 15 bases in between. This CDR3 is 17 amino acids long. CDR3 DNA sequence: TGTGCCAGCAGCTTAACGTTGGGCGGGGGCCTCACCGGGGAGCTGTTTTTT. It is translated as CASSLTLGGGLTGELFF.

This clone came up once. The chain is built from TRBV24-1 and TRBJ1-1; D is ambiguous. Germline V gene data show CDR1 as KGHDR and CDR2 as SFDVKD. V dropped 3 bases and J dropped 6 bases, with 10 bases sitting between them. This CDR3 is built from 13 residues. CDR3 DNA sequence: TGTGCCACCAGTGATGGCCATAGTGCTGAAGCTTTCTTT. Its protein is CATSDGHSAEAFF.

CDR3 coding DNA: TGTGCCAGCAGCCAAGTTTTCGCGGTACCTAACACCGGGGAGCTGTTTTTT. It codes for CASSQVFAVPNTGELFF. V usage is TRBV3-1 (or the pseudogene TRBV3-2) and J usage is TRBJ2-2; D is uncertain. V was trimmed by 1 base and J by 2 bases, leaving 14 bases between them. There are 17 residues in the CDR3. In germline, CDR1 is LGHDT, CDR2 YNNKEL (reference sequence).

This clone was detected once. The chain combines TRBV18 with TRBJ2-1; D is uncertain. CDR1 and CDR2 (germline): KGHSH, LQKENI. Trimming took 2 bases from V and 5 from J, leaving 13 bases between them. The CDR3 runs 15 residues. The CDR3, as DNA: TGTGCCAGCTCACCAAGCCGGAGAGGCAACAATGAGCAGTTCTTC. The encoded protein is CASSPSRRGNNEQFF.

J is TRBJ2-5 and V is TRBV25-1, with 11 bases aligning to TRBD2. The CDR3 sequence is 17 residues long. CDR1 MGHDK and CDR2 SYGVNS come from the germline V gene. V dropped 2 bases and J dropped 4; count of bases not matched to a gene: 9. The CDR3 bases are TGTGCCAGCAGTGAAATATCGAATAGCGGGAGGGCAGAGACCCAGTACTTC. Translating gives CASSEISNSGRAETQYF.

This chain links TRBV9 with TRBJ2-3; TRBD2 matches at 11 bases. The CDR3 extends over 15 amino acids. The trim removed 4 bases at V and 5 bases at J, leaving 6 bases unmatched. CDR1 and CDR2 from the germline V gene are SGDLS and YYNGEE. The DNA of the CDR3 is TGTGCCAGCAGCCGACTAGCGGGAATACAAGATACGCAGTATTTT. It specifies CASSRLAGIQDTQYF.

CDR3 DNA sequence: TGCGCCAGCACAGGGGGCGAAACTGCTTTCTTT. It is translated as CASTGGETAFF. The rearrangement links TRBV10-2 to TRBJ1-1, with 8 positions matching TRBD1. CDR3 length equals 11 residues. V was pared by 7 bases and J by 11 bases, with 6 bases of the junction left unmatched. The V gene's germline CDR1 is WSHSY and CDR2 SAAADI.

The genes are TRBV9 and TRBJ2-1; D may be TRBD1 or TRBD2 (5 bases each). V lost 7 bases, J lost 6 bases, and 17 bases lay in between. Per germline, CDR1 SGDLS and CDR2 YYNGEE. This CDR3 has 14 amino acids. CDR3 nucleotides: TGTGCCAGCGGCGGGCCTAGTCAGGGCAATGAGCAGTTCTTC. Amino acids: CASGGPSQGNEQFF.

The chain joins TRBV6-4 to TRBJ1-1; the D gene is possibly TRBD1 (6 bases). Trimming took 10 bases from V and 0 from J, leaving 15 bases between them. Per germline, CDR1 MRHNA and CDR2 SNTAGT. The CDR3 loop spans 14 amino acids. The CDR3 is CATYPGHLNTEAFF. The CDR3 DNA follows: TGTGCCACCTACCCGGGACACCTGAACACTGAAGCTTTCTTT.

This clone was detected only once. The J gene is TRBJ1-1, the V gene TRBV6-5; D might be TRBD1 (6 bases). Per germline, CDR1 MNHEY and CDR2 SVGAGI. The CDR3 contains 14 residues. Trimming removed 5 bases at V and 6 bases at J, with 16 bases between. CDR3 loop: CASSRGTGFAEAFF. CDR3 in DNA: TGTGCCAGCAGTAGGGGGACGGGTTTCGCTGAAGCTTTCTTT.

The chain is built from TRBV15 and TRBJ2-7; D gene unclear. The V and J ends lost 0 bases and 9 bases respectively, with 9 bases between them. CDR1 is LNHNV and CDR2 is YYDKDF in the germline V gene (reference sequence). The CDR3 sequence is 12 residues long. In DNA form, the CDR3 reads TGTGCCACCAGCAGAGATAAGAACGGGCAGTACTTC. Protein product: CATSRDKNGQYF.

V usage is TRBV5-1 and J usage is TRBJ2-7, with D tentatively TRBD2 (6 bases). The CDR3 is 15 residues long. Germline V gene sequence: CDR1 SGHRS, CDR2 YFSETQ. Trimming pared 3 bases from V and 4 bases from J, leaving 17 bases between. Here the CDR3 reads CASSSTGLKLYEQYF. CDR3 bases: TGCGCCAGCAGCTCCACGGGACTTAAACTTTACGAGCAGTACTTC.

There are a few counts of this clone. The genes are TRBV9 and TRBJ1-1; D is uncertain. The CDR3 is 13 residues long. Germline values: CDR1 SGDLS, CDR2 YYNGEE. V lost 0 bases and J 1 base, leaving 4 bases between the germline ends. CDR3 in amino acids: CASSVAGNTEAFF. The CDR3 DNA is TGTGCCAGCAGCGTAGCTGGGAACACTGAAGCTTTCTTT. The full variable domain, with the rest looked up from reference TRBV9 and TRBJ1-1, is DSGVTQTPKHLITATGQRVTLRCSPRSGDLSVYWYQQSLDQGLQFLIQYYNGEERAKGNILERFSAQQFPDLHSELNLSSLELGDSALYFCASSVAGNTEAFFGQGTRLTVV.

V gene TRBV9 combines with J gene TRBJ1-1; tentative D call: TRBD1 (5 bases). Trimming removed 0 bases at V and 1 base at J, with 16 bases between. This CDR3 is built from 17 residues. In germline, CDR1 is SGDLS, CDR2 YYNGEE. CDR3 sequence (DNA): TGTGCCAGCAGCGTAGAGGCCGAGGGGTGGGAGAACACTGAAGCTTTCTTT. Protein sequence: CASSVEAEGWENTEAFF.

The chain has TRBV6-1 and TRBJ1-5; the D is unclear. This CDR3 has 13 amino acids. V was cut by 8 bases and J by 7 bases, with 15 bases left in between. Germline lookup yields CDR1 MNHNS and CDR2 SASEGT. In nucleotides, the CDR3 is TGTGCCAGCCGGCGGGGTGACGGACAGCCCCAGCATTTT. Its protein is CASRRGDGQPQHF.

The chain combines TRBV5-5 with TRBJ2-7; D may correspond to TRBD1 or TRBD2 (6 bases each). CDR3 length equals 15 residues. With 4 bases removed from V and 2 bases from J, the gap between germline ends came to 16 bases. Looked up from germline, CDR1 is SGHKS and CDR2 is YYEKEE (reference sequence). Here the CDR3 reads CASSTQGWGAYEQYF. CDR3 bases: TGTGCCAGCAGCACACAGGGCTGGGGGGCCTACGAGCAGTACTTC. Looking up the rest from reference TRBV5-5 and TRBJ2-7 gives the full variable domain: DAGVTQSPTHLIKTRGQQVTLRCSPISGHKSVSWYQQVLGQGPQFIFQYYEKEERGRGNFPDRFSARQFPNYSSELNVNALLLGDSALYLCASSTQGWGAYEQYFGPGTRLTVT.

The chain joins TRBV5-1 to TRBJ1-2; D gene unclear. The germline CDR1 and CDR2 sequences are SGHRS and YFSETQ. V lost 3 bases and J lost 3, with 15 bases in between. The CDR3 is made up of 15 amino acids. CDR3 nucleotide sequence: TGCGCCAGCAGCTCTTACGGACGTCGGGACTATGGCTACACCTTC. As protein: CASSSYGRRDYGYTF.

In its sample, this clone was seen once. The V gene is TRBV18, the J gene TRBJ2-5; D is unresolved. The V end lost 6 bases, the J end lost 1 base, and 3 bases lay between the germline ends. The CDR3 totals 11 residues. Germline V CDR1 and CDR2: KGHSH, LQKENI. The CDR3, as DNA: TGTGCCAGCTCGTCCCAAGAGACCCAGTACTTC. This sequence encodes CASSSQETQYF.

This clone appeared a few times. V usage is TRBV6-2 or TRBV6-3 and J usage is TRBJ2-1, with 7 bases fitting TRBD1. The CDR3 is 14 amino acids. V shed 4 bases and J 0 bases; nucleotides not matched to a gene: 0. Germline loops: CDR1 MNHEY, CDR2 SVGEGT. As DNA, the CDR3 is TGTGCCAGCAGTTGGGACAGCTCCTACAATGAGCAGTTCTTC. Its translation is CASSWDSSYNEQFF.

The chain carries TRBV4-2 and TRBJ2-2, with D uncertain. This CDR3 has 16 residues. Trimming removed 0 bases at V and 0 bases at J, with 8 bases between. Germline-derived CDR1 and CDR2 are LGHNA and YNFKEQ. This CDR3 reads CASSQDAYTNTGELFF. The CDR3 nucleotides read TGTGCCAGCAGCCAAGACGCATATACGAACACCGGGGAGCTGTTTTTT.

The chain combines TRBV7-2 with TRBJ2-6; D is unresolved. CDR3 size: 19 residues. From germline, CDR1 is SGHTA and CDR2 FQGNSA. The ends were cut back, 5 bases at V and 3 bases at J, with 23 bases in the middle. CDR3 residues: CASSLRYSRISLGANVLTF. In DNA form, the CDR3 reads TGTGCCAGCAGCCTGAGGTACAGCCGAATCTCTCTTGGGGCCAACGTCCTGACTTTC.

CDR3 in DNA: TGTGCCAGCAGTGCTCAAGGGGATACGCAGTATTTT. It specifies CASSAQGDTQYF. The chain links TRBV2 to TRBJ2-3; D gene unclear. The germline CDR1 and CDR2 sequences are SNHLY and FYNNEI. The CDR3 has 12 residues. V shed 4 bases and J shed 6 bases, with 8 bases lying between them.

The rearrangement joins TRBV15 to TRBJ2-2; D uncertain. Per the germline V gene, CDR1 is LNHNV and CDR2 is YYDKDF (reference sequence). This CDR3 region has 14 residues. V was trimmed by 1 base and J by 6 bases, leaving 9 bases between them. The CDR3 sequence: CATSRAGVPGELFF. The CDR3 DNA sequence: TGTGCCACCAGCAGAGCTGGAGTTCCCGGGGAGCTGTTTTTT. The full variable domain, its missing parts supplied by reference TRBV15 and TRBJ2-2, is DAMVIQNPRYQVTQFGKPVTLSCSQTLNHNVMYWYQQKSSQAPKLLFHYYDKDFNNEADTPDNFQSRRPNTSFCFLDIRSPGLGDTAMYLCATSRAGVPGELFFGEGSRLTVL.

The rearrangement joins TRBV7-9 to TRBJ1-3; no definite D call. Germline V lookup: CDR1 SEHNR, CDR2 FQNEAQ (reference sequence). The length of the CDR3 is 15 residues. Trimming shortened V by 6 bases and J by 3 bases, and 15 bases separated the two germline ends. CDR3 in DNA: TGTGCCAGCAGTAATAGCGGCTACGGTGGAAACACCATATATTTT. Encoded protein: CASSNSGYGGNTIYF.

The CDR3 DNA reads as TGCAGTGCTAGTGGCACGGGACAGGGGTTTGATCAGCCCCAGCATTTT. Amino acid sequence: CSASGTGQGFDQPQHF. J is TRBJ1-5 and V is TRBV20-1, with 10 positions matching TRBD1. Germline loops: CDR1 DFQATT, CDR2 SNEGSKA (reference sequence). V dropped 3 bases and J dropped 5; count of bases not matched to a gene: 10. This CDR3 region has 16 residues.

The rearrangement uses TRBV5-1 and TRBJ1-1; no reliable D call. Germline loops: CDR1 SGHRS, CDR2 YFSETQ. V was trimmed by 4 bases and J by 1 base, leaving 8 bases between them. The CDR3 runs to 13 residues. DNA of the CDR3: TGCGCCAGCAGCACCAATGAGAACACTGAAGCTTTCTTT. This translates into CASSTNENTEAFF.

CDR3 region: CASSIRSRPWELFF. Written as DNA, the CDR3 is TGTGCCAGCAGTATCCGGTCGAGGCCCTGGGAGCTGTTTTTT. This chain uses TRBV27 with TRBJ2-2, with no clear D. The CDR3 runs to 14 residues. Germline CDR1 reads MNHEY; CDR2 reads SMNVEV (reference sequence). The V end lost 5 bases, the J end lost 9 bases, and 16 bases lay between the germline ends.